One sample yielded the 20 T cell receptor beta chains listed below, sequenced in a study of PD-L1 blockade in urothelial cancer. Described time point: peripheral blood 6 weeks after treatment start. Only in-frame clones appear in the TCRdb table, and some are missing; sequencing was by immunoSEQ multiplex PCR. The table has 42,000 or so clones, about four fifths seen once. The starting material was PBMCs, obtained around atezolizumab (anti-PD-L1) treatment. These receptors originate from a man aged 55 to 70 with urothelial cancer.

The chain links TRBV11-2 to TRBJ2-7, with TRBD2 matching 10 bases. The junction had 11 bases not matched to a gene; V was cut back by 2 bases and J by 7 bases. Germline V CDR1 and CDR2: SGHAT, FQNNGV. The CDR3 has 16 amino acids. This CDR3 reads CASSLRVSGGPGEQYF. In DNA, the CDR3 is TGTGCCAGCAGCTTACGGGTTAGCGGGGGGCCTGGGGAGCAGTACTTC.

This rearrangement joins TRBV28 to TRBJ2-7; D is possibly TRBD2 (6 bases). V gave up 7 bases and J gave up 3 bases, with 13 bases separating them. CDR3 length equals 13 residues. CDR1 and CDR2 (germline): MDHEN, SYDVKM. CDR3 in amino acids: CASTPGTFYEQYF. CDR3 nucleotide sequence: TGTGCCAGCACCCCGGGGACTTTCTACGAGCAGTACTTC.

This rearrangement joins TRBV15 to TRBJ1-5; perhaps TRBD1 as D (6 bases). Germline assignment: CDR1 LNHNV and CDR2 YYDKDF (reference sequence). Trimming left V 2 bases short and J 6 bases short, with 11 bases between. The CDR3 loop spans 14 amino acids. As DNA, the CDR3 is TGTGCCACCAGCAGACGGGGGGCGGGTCAGCCCCAGCATTTT. Protein: CATSRRGAGQPQHF.

V is TRBV7-9 and J is TRBJ2-1, with TRBD2 identical over 12 bases. The CDR3 has 15 amino acids. V lost 3 bases to trimming and J lost 6 bases; unmatched junction nucleotides: 3. CDR1 and CDR2 from the germline V gene are SEHNR and FQNEAQ (reference sequence). CDR3 DNA sequence: TGTGCCAGCAGCTTGGGACTAGCGGGCATCAATGAGCAGTTCTTC. As protein: CASSLGLAGINEQFF.

This clone was detected only a few times. The rearrangement links TRBV6-1 to TRBJ1-5; D unresolved. The CDR3 runs 15 residues. In germline, CDR1 is MNHNS, CDR2 SASEGT. V lost 2 bases to trimming and J lost 0 bases, with 8 bases between them. CDR3 in DNA: TGTGCCAGCAGTGAACCGAGTGATAGCAATCAGCCCCAGCATTTT. Protein product: CASSEPSDSNQPQHF.

This clone came up once. The gene calls are TRBV5-4 and TRBJ1-5, with TRBD1 identical over 9 bases. The length of the CDR3 is 15 residues. The V gene's germline CDR1 is SGHNT and CDR2 YYREEE (reference sequence). After removal of 4 bases from V and 1 base from J, the junction contained 3 bases not matched to a gene. The DNA for the CDR3 is TGTGCCAGCAGCGTACAGGGGGCGAGCAATCAGCCCCAGCATTTT. Residues: CASSVQGASNQPQHF.

The V and J genes are TRBV28 and TRBJ2-7, with 12 bases fitting TRBD1. Per germline, CDR1 MDHEN and CDR2 SYDVKM. This CDR3 has 16 amino acids. V was pared by 5 bases and J by 5 bases, with 10 bases of the junction left unmatched. CDR3 DNA sequence: TGTGCCAGCAGTAAACCCGGAGGGACAGGGGGCAACGAGCAGTACTTC. It specifies CASSKPGGTGGNEQYF.

The chain uses TRBV28 and TRBJ1-2; 9 bases match TRBD1. J gave up 2 bases and V 6 bases, and 4 bases lay outside the gene matches. The CDR3 contains 14 residues. The V gene's germline CDR1 is MDHEN and CDR2 SYDVKM. The CDR3, as DNA: TGTGCCAGCAGGGGACAGGGTGGGAACTATGGCTACACCTTC. As protein: CASRGQGGNYGYTF.

The chain links TRBV28 to TRBJ2-7; TRBD1 agrees at 11 bases. This CDR3 spans 15 amino acids. The V and J ends lost 5 bases and 5 bases, in that order; junction bases with no gene match: 8. Germline V gives CDR1 MDHEN, CDR2 SYDVKM. In nucleotides, the CDR3 is TGTGCCAGCAGTACCCGAGGACAGGGGGCCCACGAGCAGTACTTC. Translated, it gives CASSTRGQGAHEQYF.

The chain uses TRBV5-6 and TRBJ2-7, with 9 positions matching TRBD1. The V gene end was trimmed by 4 bases and the J gene end by 4 bases; junction bases not matched to a gene: 9. This CDR3 spans 15 amino acids. Germline loops: CDR1 SGHDT, CDR2 YYEEEE. The CDR3 region has the DNA TGTGCCAGCAGCCCCACGATAGACAGGGGGTACGAGCAGTACTTC. Protein product: CASSPTIDRGYEQYF.

The V gene is TRBV28, the J gene TRBJ1-5; D might be TRBD1 (5 bases). The CDR3 contains 13 residues. The V and J ends lost 7 bases and 7 bases respectively, with 14 bases between them. CDR1 MDHEN and CDR2 SYDVKM come from the germline V gene. The chain's CDR3 is CASKTHRTQPQHF. The CDR3 DNA reads as TGTGCCAGCAAAACTCACAGGACCCAGCCCCAGCATTTT.

This chain uses TRBV19 with TRBJ1-5, with 8 nucleotides matching TRBD1. The ends lost 8 bases at V and 4 bases at J; junction bases unmatched: 7. The germline gives CDR1 LNHDA, CDR2 SQIVND (reference sequence). CDR3 size: 14 residues. CDR3 residues: CASETGDRNQPQHF. For the CDR3, the DNA is TGTGCCAGTGAGACAGGGGATCGAAATCAGCCCCAGCATTTT.

This chain's CDR3 is CAWGTGNLYEQYF. DNA of the CDR3: TGTGCCTGGGGGACAGGGAATTTATACGAGCAGTACTTC. The chain links TRBV30 to TRBJ2-7; TRBD1 aligns across 9 bases. V shed 5 bases and J 4 bases; nucleotides not matched to a gene: 6. The CDR3 has 13 amino acids. Germline-derived CDR1 and CDR2 are GTSNPN and SVGIG (reference sequence).

Only a few counts were recorded for this clone. V is TRBV11-2 and J is TRBJ1-2; no reliable D call. In germline, CDR1 is SGHAT, CDR2 FQNNGV. The CDR3 runs 16 residues. Trimming took 5 bases from V and 0 from J, leaving 16 bases between them. CDR3 in DNA: TGTGCCAGCAGCCCCAAGGTCTACAGTTCTAACTATGGCTACACCTTC. Translating it yields CASSPKVYSSNYGYTF. Supplemented by reference TRBV11-2 and TRBJ1-2, the full variable domain reads EAGVAQSPRYKIIEKRQSVAFWCNPISGHATLYWYQQILGQGPKLLIQFQNNGVVDDSQLPKDRFSAERLKGVDSTLKIQPAKLEDSAVYLCASSPKVYSSNYGYTFGSGTRLTVV.

The chain recombines TRBV19 with TRBJ1-1; TRBD1 matches 11 bases. This CDR3 region has 14 residues. CDR1 is LNHDA, CDR2 SQIVND, per germline (reference sequence). The V segment lost 4 bases and the J segment 10 bases; nucleotides outside the gene matches: 8. The CDR3, as DNA: TGTGCCAGTAGTAACCGGTGGGGGACAGGGGGAGCTTTCTTT. Encoded protein: CASSNRWGTGGAFF.

The chain joins TRBV28 to TRBJ1-3; TRBD1 matches 8 bases. The CDR3 totals 17 residues. Per germline, CDR1 MDHEN and CDR2 SYDVKM. V dropped 1 base and J dropped 0; count of bases not matched to a gene: 5. The CDR3 region has the DNA TGTGCCAGCAGTTTATTGGGACAGGCCAACTCTGGAAACACCATATATTTT. Translating gives CASSLLGQANSGNTIYF.

V usage is TRBV14 and J usage is TRBJ1-1; 9 nucleotides agree with TRBD1. The CDR3 runs to 15 residues. Per the germline V gene, CDR1 is SGHDN and CDR2 is FVKESK. Germline trimming cut 3 bases from V and 4 bases from J; bases unmatched to any gene: 6. The CDR3 loop is CASSQYGTGRTEAFF. The CDR3 DNA sequence: TGTGCCAGCAGCCAGTACGGGACAGGGCGCACTGAAGCTTTCTTT.

The rearrangement joins TRBV14 to TRBJ1-4; D remains ambiguous. This CDR3 is 16 amino acids long. Trimming took 4 bases from V and 5 from J, leaving 17 bases between them. Germline V CDR1 and CDR2: SGHDN, FVKESK. CDR3 in DNA: TGTGCCAGCAGCCCCCGGTTAGGAGGATCCAATGAAAAACTGTTTTTT. Protein product: CASSPRLGGSNEKLFF. The full variable domain, its missing parts supplied by reference TRBV14 and TRBJ1-4, is EAGVTQFPSHSVIEKGQTVTLRCDPISGHDNLYWYRRVMGKEIKFLLHFVKESKQDESGMPNNRFLAERTGGTYSTLKVQPAELEDSGVYFCASSPRLGGSNEKLFFGSGTQLSVL.

A single count supports this clone. The V and J genes are TRBV25-1 and TRBJ2-2, with D possibly TRBD1 on 5 matching bases. There are 17 residues in the CDR3. CDR1 MGHDK and CDR2 SYGVNS come from the germline V gene. The V end lost 3 bases, the J end lost 1 base, and 15 bases lay between the germline ends. CDR3: CASSERQPSGNTGELFF. CDR3 sequence (DNA): TGTGCCAGCAGTGAGAGACAGCCTTCGGGGAACACCGGGGAGCTGTTTTTT.

This clone was seen many times. The rearrangement joins TRBV4-2 to TRBJ2-7, with 8 bases aligning to TRBD1. Unmatched junction bases numbered 4, after V lost 3 bases and J lost 3 bases. The germline gives CDR1 LGHNA, CDR2 YNFKEQ. The CDR3 runs 14 residues. The CDR3 loop reads CASSQPGTGYEQYF. In DNA form, the CDR3 reads TGTGCCAGCAGCCAGCCAGGGACAGGCTACGAGCAGTACTTC.